These 23 T cell receptor beta chains came from one sample sequenced in a study of cytomegalovirus exposure and HLA in healthy donors. The PCR had 60 Vbeta and 13 Jbeta primers. Some clones are missing from TCRdb's copy, which holds only in-frame ones; the method was immunoSEQ multiplex PCR. The top ten clones hold around 8% of a sample with approximately 44,000 clones, around 90% of them seen once. Material for sequencing was PBMCs. Receptors were obtained from a woman aged 40 to 50 in good health and CMV-seropositive.

As DNA, the CDR3 is TGTGCCAGCAGTATCCAGCGGGGGGGCCAGCGTACGCAGTATTTT. This translates into CASSIQRGGQRTQYF. The chain employs TRBV6-6 and TRBJ2-3, with 10 bases lining up with TRBD2. Germline lookup yields CDR1 MNHNY and CDR2 SVGAGI (reference sequence). V lost 5 bases to trimming and J lost 8 bases; unmatched junction nucleotides: 10. The CDR3 has 15 residues.

This chain links TRBV28 with TRBJ2-3; D might be TRBD2 (6 bases). Germline-derived CDR1 and CDR2 are MDHEN and SYDVKM. CDR3 length equals 15 residues. Trimming pared 5 bases from V and 11 bases from J, leaving 23 bases between. The DNA of the CDR3 is TGTGCCAGCAGTCGCACCGGGACTTTCTCCACGGGGCAGTATTTT. It encodes CASSRTGTFSTGQYF.

CDR3 in DNA: TGTGCCAGCAGCTTCACGGGACAGGGGAACACTGAAGCTTTCTTT. Amino acids: CASSFTGQGNTEAFF. The chain combines TRBV5-8 with TRBJ1-1; 9 nucleotides line up with TRBD1. The V and J ends lost 2 bases and 1 base, in that order; junction bases with no gene match: 3. Germline assignment: CDR1 SGHTS and CDR2 YDEGEE. This CDR3 has 15 amino acids.

The chain joins TRBV6-6 to TRBJ1-1; 8 bases fit TRBD1. From germline, CDR1 is MNHNY and CDR2 SVGAGI (reference sequence). With V trimmed by 4 bases and J by 5 bases, 3 bases remained unmatched. CDR3 length: 13 amino acids. The CDR3 is CASSSHRGTEAFF. The CDR3 nucleotides read TGTGCCAGCAGTTCCCACAGGGGGACTGAAGCTTTCTTT.

CDR3 sequence: CASSPTRAGIGTNEKLFF. The CDR3 DNA is TGTGCCAGCAGCCCCACCCGGGCAGGGATCGGAACTAATGAAAAACTGTTTTTT. The rearrangement links TRBV28 to TRBJ1-4, with TRBD1 as a possible D gene (5 bases). From germline, CDR1 is MDHEN and CDR2 SYDVKM. This CDR3 has 18 residues. V was clipped by 6 bases and J by 1 base, with 21 bases between them.

This clone was recorded only once. The chain recombines TRBV28 with TRBJ2-7; the match to TRBD1 covers 7 bases. Germline V lookup: CDR1 MDHEN, CDR2 SYDVKM. The CDR3 runs to 15 residues. V shed 6 bases and J 0 bases; nucleotides not matched to a gene: 8. The CDR3 region is CASSTPGQNSYEQYF. The CDR3 bases are TGTGCCAGCAGCACACCGGGACAGAACTCCTACGAGCAGTACTTC.

This chain links TRBV28 with TRBJ1-2; no reliable D call. Germline values: CDR1 MDHEN, CDR2 SYDVKM. There are 14 residues in the CDR3. CDR3 region: CAVSLSARSYGYTF. The DNA for the CDR3 is TGTGCTGTCAGTTTGAGCGCGAGATCTTATGGCTACACCTTC.

This rearrangement joins TRBV6-1 to TRBJ1-5; TRBD1 agrees at 9 bases. J was trimmed by 3 bases and V by 6 bases; bases with no gene match: 6. The CDR3 consists of 15 residues. Germline CDR1 is MNHNS and CDR2 is SASEGT. In nucleotides, the CDR3 is TGTGCCAGCAGGACGGACAGGGGAAACAATCAGCCCCAGCATTTT. This sequence encodes CASRTDRGNNQPQHF.

This chain connects TRBV5-4 to TRBJ2-7; 8 bases line up with TRBD1. From germline, CDR1 is SGHNT and CDR2 YYREEE (reference sequence). The CDR3 runs to 15 residues. J lost 3 bases, V lost 4 bases, and 9 bases had no gene match. CDR3 sequence reads: CASSVPGQASYEQYF. Written as DNA, the CDR3 is TGTGCCAGCAGCGTGCCGGGACAGGCCAGCTACGAGCAGTACTTC.

V is TRBV4-1 and J is TRBJ2-7; D may be TRBD2 (5 bases). Germline V gene sequence: CDR1 MGHRA, CDR2 YSYEKL. V gave up 0 bases and J gave up 2 bases, with 14 bases separating them. CDR3 size: 16 residues. CDR3 sequence: CASSQDGRDPPYEQYF. The CDR3 DNA reads as TGCGCCAGCAGCCAAGATGGTCGGGATCCCCCCTACGAGCAGTACTTC.

The rearrangement links TRBV10-2 to TRBJ1-2; D possibly corresponds to TRBD1 (6 bases). There are 12 residues in the CDR3. Germline V gene data show CDR1 as WSHSY and CDR2 as SAAADI. Trimming shortened V by 2 bases and J by 8 bases, and 9 bases separated the two germline ends. The CDR3 coding sequence is TGCGCCAGCAGTGAGATCCAGGGGGGCTACACCTTC. Translation: CASSEIQGGYTF.

The chain employs TRBV29-1 and TRBJ1-1; maybe TRBD1 (5 bases). Germline assignment: CDR1 SQVTM and CDR2 ANQGSEA. Trimming shortened V by 3 bases and J by 5 bases, and 16 bases separated the two germline ends. CDR3 size: 14 residues. In nucleotides, the CDR3 is TGCAGCGTTGAGGAGGGGCCCGTAGGGACTGAAGCTTTCTTT. Translated, it gives CSVEEGPVGTEAFF.

The chain joins TRBV28 to TRBJ2-7; 8 bases align to TRBD1. V lost 6 bases to trimming and J lost 6 bases; unmatched junction nucleotides: 13. This CDR3 has 15 amino acids. CDR1 is MDHEN, CDR2 SYDVKM, per germline. The CDR3 here is CASSPSGTGFSEQYF. The CDR3 nucleotides read TGTGCCAGCAGCCCGTCCGGGACAGGCTTTTCCGAGCAGTACTTC.

The rearrangement joins TRBV27 to TRBJ2-7, with 9 bases aligning to TRBD1. V was clipped by 4 bases and J by 6 bases; unmatched bases: 7. CDR1 and CDR2 from the germline V gene are MNHEY and SMNVEV (reference sequence). The CDR3 has 14 residues. CDR3 amino acids: CASSSGQGSPEQYF. The CDR3 DNA sequence: TGTGCCAGCAGTTCGGGACAGGGTAGTCCCGAGCAGTACTTC.

A remark on this clone: The sample contains more than one DNA sequence encoding this CDR3. The chain recombines TRBV5-1 with TRBJ2-7; TRBD2 is a possible D gene (5 bases). The CDR3 runs 14 residues. CDR1 is SGHRS, CDR2 YFSETQ, per germline. The V and J ends lost 0 bases and 0 bases respectively, with 7 bases between them. CDR3 in DNA: TGCGCCAGCAGCTTGGTGGGAGACTCCTACGAGCAGTACTTC. The encoded protein is CASSLVGDSYEQYF.

The rearrangement joins TRBV7-9 to TRBJ1-2; no firm D call. Germline V CDR1 and CDR2: SEHNR, FQNEAQ (reference sequence). The CDR3 is 13 residues long. Trimming pared 2 bases from V and 2 bases from J, leaving 6 bases between. The CDR3 DNA follows: TGTGCCAGCAGCTTACAGATGAACTATGGCTACACCTTC. Residues: CASSLQMNYGYTF.

CDR3 nucleotides: TGTGCCAGCAGAAACCTTGGGCAGGGGCAAGAGACCCAGTACTTC. Its protein is CASRNLGQGQETQYF. The V and J genes are TRBV28 and TRBJ2-5; TRBD1 is a possible D gene (6 bases). The CDR3 has 15 amino acids. Per the germline V gene, CDR1 is MDHEN and CDR2 is SYDVKM. V was clipped by 6 bases and J by 2 bases, with 16 bases between them.

The table lists this clone with a few counts. This rearrangement joins TRBV7-7 to TRBJ2-5, with 12 bases that match TRBD2. This CDR3 is built from 16 residues. With V trimmed by 6 bases and J by 3 bases, 8 bases remained unmatched. The germline V gene has CDR1 SSHAT and CDR2 FNYEAQ (reference sequence). CDR3 region: CASSSGLAGAKETQYF. The CDR3 DNA is TGTGCCAGCAGTTCGGGACTAGCGGGTGCGAAAGAGACCCAGTACTTC.

This chain uses TRBV2 with TRBJ1-6; D perhaps matches TRBD1 (5 bases). CDR1 is SNHLY and CDR2 is FYNNEI in the germline V gene. CDR3 length: 16 residues. The germline V and J ends were trimmed by 4 bases and 7 bases, with 17 bases remaining between them. CDR3 DNA: TGTGCCAGCAGTGCTCCCCAGGGACTCCAAAATTCACCCCTCCACTTT. Translating gives CASSAPQGLQNSPLHF.

This chain joins TRBV19 and TRBJ2-2; D is perhaps TRBD1 (6 bases). Germline V CDR1 and CDR2: LNHDA, SQIVND (reference sequence). This CDR3 contains 16 residues. Trimming pared 3 bases from V and 1 base from J, leaving 12 bases between. CDR3 protein: CASSIYGGQNTGELFF. CDR3 nucleotide sequence: TGTGCCAGTAGTATTTATGGGGGCCAGAACACCGGGGAGCTGTTTTTT.

This clone came up once. V gene TRBV28 combines with J gene TRBJ1-4; unclear D gene. V dropped 1 base and J dropped 8 bases, with 11 bases sitting between them. Germline lookup yields CDR1 MDHEN and CDR2 SYDVKM. The CDR3 is made up of 14 amino acids. CDR3 region: CASSLSRLREKLFF. Written as DNA, the CDR3 is TGTGCCAGCAGTTTATCTAGGTTACGGGAAAAACTGTTTTTT.

The chain has TRBV29-1 and TRBJ2-7; D perhaps matches TRBD2 (5 bases). The CDR3 is made up of 13 amino acids. The ends were cut back, 4 bases at V and 1 base at J, with 11 bases in the middle. Germline CDR1 and CDR2: SQVTM and ANQGSEA. Here the CDR3 DNA reads TGCAGCGTTGTGTATACGGGGTCCTACGAGCAGTACTTC. This encodes CSVVYTGSYEQYF.

This chain joins TRBV28 and TRBJ2-7, with 7 nucleotides matching TRBD1. CDR1 MDHEN and CDR2 SYDVKM come from the germline V gene. The CDR3 is 15 residues long. The V segment lost 5 bases and the J segment 0 bases; nucleotides outside the gene matches: 7. The CDR3, as DNA: TGTGCCAGCAGTGAGAGACAGGGTACCTCCTACGAGCAGTACTTC. Translating it yields CASSERQGTSYEQYF.